This TCR beta chain stems from a study of graft-versus-host responses after intestinal transplantation. Data came from immunoSEQ multiplex PCR; TCRdb stores just in-frame clones and leaves some out. This sample yields around 69,000 clones, of which nearly 90% are seen a single time; less than 5% belongs to the top ten. This CDR3 contains 13 residues. Between the trimmed V and J ends, which lost 4 bases and 0 bases, there was a span of 4 bases. Germline loops: CDR1 MNHEY, CDR2 SMNVEV (reference sequence). This clone was counted once. Its antigen is not known. The sequences come from unstimulated CD8+ T cells sorted from spleen or lymph node cells, collected before transplant. This clonotype originated in a human donor who was the organ donor for an intestinal transplant. The V call is TRBV27, the J call TRBJ2-1, with D uncertain. The CDR3 loop reads CASSSSSYNEQFF. DNA of the CDR3: TGTGCCAGCAGTTCCAGCTCCTACAATGAGCAGTTCTTC.